This TCR beta chain was identified in a study of beta chain features in type 1 diabetes. The overall study: When patients were set against healthy donors, age, gender and cell yields were similar. Examination spanned 100 million to 120 million sorted cells from all samples. Study results and caveats: Any HLA type influence on TCRB rearrangement was left unresolved here. Significant though moderate, a shortening of TCRB CDR3s appeared in all four CD4+ subsets of Type 1 diabetes patients. Comparison showed that naive, central memory and Treg TCRB repertoires appeared more similar among patients than among healthy donors.

This clone was counted between two and nine times. Its specificity is unknown. Reverse transcription of all isolated RNA meant that expressed TCRB transcripts were sequenced. The assay was immunoSEQ multiplex PCR, and TCRdb's table has in-frame clones only and misses some. The sample includes about 240,000 clones, about 14% seen only once; the top ten take approximately 0.018%. V lost 0 bases and J 2 bases, leaving 14 bases between the germline ends. This CDR3 region has 16 residues. Germline loops: CDR1 MNHNY, CDR2 SVGAGI (reference sequence). Sequenced input: naive CD4+ T cells from blood. This TCR was sampled from a man younger than 45 with type 1 diabetes. The chain joins TRBV6-6 to TRBJ2-7; D gene unclear. The CDR3 DNA follows: TGTGCCAGCAGTTACTCGAGAGGCCCCTTTACCTACGAGCAGTACTTC. Translating gives CASSYSRGPFTYEQYF.